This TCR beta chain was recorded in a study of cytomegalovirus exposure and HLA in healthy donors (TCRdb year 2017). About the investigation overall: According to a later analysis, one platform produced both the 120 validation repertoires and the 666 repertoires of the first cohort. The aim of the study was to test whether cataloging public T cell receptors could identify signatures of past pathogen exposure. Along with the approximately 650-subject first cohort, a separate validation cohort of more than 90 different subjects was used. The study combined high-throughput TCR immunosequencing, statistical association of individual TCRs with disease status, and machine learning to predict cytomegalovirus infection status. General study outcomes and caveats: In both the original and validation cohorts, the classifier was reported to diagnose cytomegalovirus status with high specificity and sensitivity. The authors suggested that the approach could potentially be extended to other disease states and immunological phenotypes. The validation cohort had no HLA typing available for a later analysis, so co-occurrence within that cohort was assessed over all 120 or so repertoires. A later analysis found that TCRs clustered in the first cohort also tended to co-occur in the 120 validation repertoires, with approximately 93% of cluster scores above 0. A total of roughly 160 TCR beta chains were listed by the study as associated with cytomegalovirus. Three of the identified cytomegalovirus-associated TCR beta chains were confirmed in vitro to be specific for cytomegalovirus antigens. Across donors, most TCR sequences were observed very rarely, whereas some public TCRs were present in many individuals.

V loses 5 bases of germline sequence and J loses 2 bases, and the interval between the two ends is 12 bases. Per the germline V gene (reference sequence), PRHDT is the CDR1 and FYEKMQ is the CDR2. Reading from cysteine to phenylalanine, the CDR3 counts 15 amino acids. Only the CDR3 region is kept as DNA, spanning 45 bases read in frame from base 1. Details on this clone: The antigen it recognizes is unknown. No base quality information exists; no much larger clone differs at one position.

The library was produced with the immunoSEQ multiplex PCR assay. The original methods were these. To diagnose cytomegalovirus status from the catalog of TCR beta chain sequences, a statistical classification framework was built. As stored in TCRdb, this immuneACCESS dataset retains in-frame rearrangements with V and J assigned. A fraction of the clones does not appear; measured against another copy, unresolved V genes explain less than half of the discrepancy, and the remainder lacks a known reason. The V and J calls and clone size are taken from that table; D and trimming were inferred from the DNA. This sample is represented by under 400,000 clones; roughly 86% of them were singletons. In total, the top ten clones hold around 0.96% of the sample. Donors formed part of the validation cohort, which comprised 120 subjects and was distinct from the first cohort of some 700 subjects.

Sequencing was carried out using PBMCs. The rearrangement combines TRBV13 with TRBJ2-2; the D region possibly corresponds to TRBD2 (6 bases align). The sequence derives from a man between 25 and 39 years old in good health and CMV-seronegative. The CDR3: CASSTGGANTGELFF. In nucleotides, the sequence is TGTGCCAGCAGCACCGGGGGAGCAAACACCGGGGAGCTGTTTTTT.